The entry below describes one T cell receptor (beta chain). These data belong to a study of CD8+ T cells in alopecia areata. Study context: Each day, treated patients took oral tofacitinib twice, at 5 to 10 mg per dose. The study gave tofacitinib for 6 to 18 months, then 6 months off drug.

Trimming took 3 bases from V and 2 from J, leaving 11 bases between them. The CDR3 runs to 14 residues. In germline, CDR1 is SGHVS, CDR2 FNYEAQ. Researchers gathered lesional scalp punch biopsies and peripheral blood from patients with alopecia areata. RNA extraction and reverse transcription yielded cDNA as sequencing template. Sequencing used immunoSEQ multiplex PCR; TCRdb keeps in-frame clones, though not all of them. The sample holds approximately 12,000 clones, more than 45% seen once. This TCR derives from a human donor with alopecia areata. Sequencing was done on a sample of skin. V gene TRBV7-6 combines with J gene TRBJ2-7, with a weak D call TRBD1 (6 bases). For the CDR3, the DNA is TGTGCCAGCAGCTTGGAAGACAGGACCTACGAGCAGTACTTC. The encoded protein is CASSLEDRTYEQYF.